One sample yielded the 8 T cell receptor beta chains listed below, sequenced in a study of Ad26.COV2.S vaccination and SARS-CoV-2 variants. Produced via immunoSEQ multiplex PCR; TCRdb's table is partial and in-frame only. Of approximately 500,000 clones in the sample, around 88% were seen once. Stated treatment: 15 to 20 received Ad26.COV2.S at low or high dose, single or two shots; about five received placebo; per-sample allocation not given. Each sample was drawn 63 days after the first injection (of vaccine or placebo). This specimen was peripheral blood, taken in a trial of Ad26.COV2.S vaccine versus placebo. These receptors originate from a person aged 18 to 65 who received the Ad26.COV2.S COVID-19 vaccine or a placebo.

The chain carries TRBV28 and TRBJ2-7; 8 nucleotides agree with TRBD2. This CDR3 has 12 amino acids. The V and J ends lost 7 bases and 5 bases, in that order; junction bases with no gene match: 4. Germline V lookup: CDR1 MDHEN, CDR2 SYDVKM. Here the CDR3 reads CASKSGSHEQYF. CDR3 coding DNA: TGTGCCAGCAAAAGCGGGAGCCACGAGCAGTACTTC.

The table lists this clone with a count of one. The chain is built from TRBV5-1 and TRBJ2-2; D gene ambiguous. V shed 5 bases and J shed 2 bases, with 10 bases lying between them. This CDR3 has 14 residues. Germline CDR1 SGHRS, CDR2 YFSETQ. Here the CDR3 reads CASSASANTGELFF. CDR3 in DNA: TGCGCCAGCAGTGCCAGCGCCAACACCGGGGAGCTGTTTTTT. Full variable domain (missing parts from reference TRBV5-1 and TRBJ2-2): KAGVTQTPRYLIKTRGQQVTLSCSPISGHRSVSWYQQTPGQGLQFLFEYFSETQRNKGNFPGRFSGRQFSNSRSEMNVSTLELGDSALYLCASSASANTGELFFGEGSRLTVL.

The chain is built from TRBV28 and TRBJ1-2; D remains ambiguous. Germline V gene lookup returns CDR1 MDHEN and CDR2 SYDVKM. The length of the CDR3 is 14 residues. V lost 7 bases and J 5 bases, leaving 17 bases between the germline ends. The CDR3 bases are TGTGCCAGCAATGTGCGGAGTAGGGCATATGGCTACACCTTC. It codes for CASNVRSRAYGYTF.

V usage is TRBV2 and J usage is TRBJ1-1; D possibly corresponds to TRBD1 (6 bases). Trimming left V 10 bases short and J 6 bases short, with 18 bases between. CDR1 is SNHLY and CDR2 is FYNNEI in the germline V gene. The length of the CDR3 is 13 residues. The chain's CDR3 is CATCRGSDAEAFF. In nucleotides, the CDR3 is TGTGCCACCTGCAGGGGATCTGACGCTGAAGCTTTCTTT. Full variable domain (outside the CDR3, taken from reference TRBV2 and TRBJ1-1): EPEVTQTPSHQVTQMGQEVILRCVPISNHLYFYWYRQILGQKVEFLVSFYNNEISEKSEIFDDQFSVERPDGSNFTLKIRSTKLEDSAMYFCATCRGSDAEAFFGQGTRLTVV.

In its sample, this clone was seen a few times. The J gene is TRBJ2-1, the V gene TRBV29-1; D ambiguous. The CDR3 has 14 amino acids. V was shortened by 6 bases and J by 5 bases, with 17 bases between the two germline ends. The germline gives CDR1 SQVTM, CDR2 ANQGSEA. CDR3 loop: CSVRGPLGNNEQFF. In DNA, the CDR3 is TGCAGCGTACGAGGCCCATTGGGGAACAATGAGCAGTTCTTC.

The chain recombines TRBV6-5 with TRBJ2-7; 8 bases map to TRBD2. J gave up 6 bases and V 4 bases, and 8 bases lay outside the gene matches. Germline V gives CDR1 MNHEY, CDR2 SVGAGI. The CDR3 runs 14 residues. CDR3 protein: CASSSVTGGREQYF. In DNA, the CDR3 is TGTGCCAGCAGTTCGGTGACGGGAGGGCGCGAGCAGTACTTC.

V gene TRBV7-3 combines with J gene TRBJ2-3; possible D gene TRBD1, 8 bases. CDR3 length equals 16 residues. The germline V gene has CDR1 SGHTA and CDR2 FQGTGA. Deletions cut 1 base from V and 2 bases from J, with 13 bases between. This CDR3 reads CASSLNRGGHTDTQYF. CDR3 bases: TGTGCCAGCAGCTTAAACAGGGGGGGACACACAGATACGCAGTATTTT. The variable domain in full, completed from reference TRBV7-3 and TRBJ2-3, reads GAGVSQTPSNKVTEKGKYVELRCDPISGHTALYWYRQSLGQGPEFLIYFQGTGAADDSGLPNDRFFAVRPEGSVSTLKIQRTERGDSAVYLCASSLNRGGHTDTQYFGPGTRLTVL.

This chain links TRBV7-3 with TRBJ2-1; TRBD2 matches at 7 bases. Germline loops: CDR1 SGHTA, CDR2 FQGTGA. After removal of 2 bases from V and 5 bases from J, the junction contained 6 bases not matched to a gene. The length of the CDR3 is 15 residues. CDR3 in DNA: TGTGCCAGCAGCTTAGAAGCGGGATGGGACAATGAGCAGTTCTTC. The encoded protein is CASSLEAGWDNEQFF.